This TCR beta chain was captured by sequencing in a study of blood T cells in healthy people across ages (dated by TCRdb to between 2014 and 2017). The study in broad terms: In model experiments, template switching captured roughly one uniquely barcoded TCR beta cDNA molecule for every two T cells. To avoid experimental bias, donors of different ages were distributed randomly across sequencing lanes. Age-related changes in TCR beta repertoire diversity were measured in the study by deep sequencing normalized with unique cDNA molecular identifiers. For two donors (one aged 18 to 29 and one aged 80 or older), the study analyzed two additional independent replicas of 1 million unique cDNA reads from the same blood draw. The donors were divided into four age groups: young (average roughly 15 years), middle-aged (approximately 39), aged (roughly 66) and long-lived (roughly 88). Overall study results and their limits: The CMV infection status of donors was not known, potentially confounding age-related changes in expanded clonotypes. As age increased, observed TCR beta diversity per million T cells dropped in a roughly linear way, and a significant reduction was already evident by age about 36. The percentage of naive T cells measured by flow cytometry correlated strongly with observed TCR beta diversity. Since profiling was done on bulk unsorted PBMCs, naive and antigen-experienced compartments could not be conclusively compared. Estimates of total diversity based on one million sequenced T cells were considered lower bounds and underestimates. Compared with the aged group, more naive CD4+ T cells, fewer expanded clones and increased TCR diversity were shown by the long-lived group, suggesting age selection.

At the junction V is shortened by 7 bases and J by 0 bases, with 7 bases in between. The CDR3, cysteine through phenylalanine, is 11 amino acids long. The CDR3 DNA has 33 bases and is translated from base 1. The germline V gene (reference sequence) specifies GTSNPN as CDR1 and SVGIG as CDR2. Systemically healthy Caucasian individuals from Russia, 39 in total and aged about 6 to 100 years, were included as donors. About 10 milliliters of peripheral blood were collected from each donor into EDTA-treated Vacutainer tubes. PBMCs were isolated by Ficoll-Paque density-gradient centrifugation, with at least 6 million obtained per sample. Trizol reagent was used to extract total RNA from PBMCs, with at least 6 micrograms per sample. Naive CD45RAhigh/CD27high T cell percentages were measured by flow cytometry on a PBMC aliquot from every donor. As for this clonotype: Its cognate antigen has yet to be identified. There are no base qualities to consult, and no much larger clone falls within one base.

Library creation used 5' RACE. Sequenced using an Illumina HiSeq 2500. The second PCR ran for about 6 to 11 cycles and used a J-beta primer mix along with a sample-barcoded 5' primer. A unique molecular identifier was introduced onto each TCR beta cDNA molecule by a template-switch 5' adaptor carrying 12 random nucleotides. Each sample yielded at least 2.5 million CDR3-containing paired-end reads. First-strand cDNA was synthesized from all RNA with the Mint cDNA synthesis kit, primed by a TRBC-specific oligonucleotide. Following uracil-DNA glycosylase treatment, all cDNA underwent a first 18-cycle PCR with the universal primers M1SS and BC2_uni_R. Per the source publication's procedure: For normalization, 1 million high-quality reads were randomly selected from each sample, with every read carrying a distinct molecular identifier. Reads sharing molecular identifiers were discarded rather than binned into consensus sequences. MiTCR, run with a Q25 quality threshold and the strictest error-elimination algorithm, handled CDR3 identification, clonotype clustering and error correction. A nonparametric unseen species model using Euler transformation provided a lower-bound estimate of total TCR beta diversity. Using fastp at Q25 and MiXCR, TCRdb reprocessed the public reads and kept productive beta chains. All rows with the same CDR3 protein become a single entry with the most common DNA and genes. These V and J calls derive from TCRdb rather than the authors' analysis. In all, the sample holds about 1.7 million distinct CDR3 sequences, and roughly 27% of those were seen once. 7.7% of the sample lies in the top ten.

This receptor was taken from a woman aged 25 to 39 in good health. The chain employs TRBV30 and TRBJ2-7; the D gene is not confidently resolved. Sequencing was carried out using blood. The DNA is TGTGCCTTTCTATCCTCCTACGAGCAGTACTTC. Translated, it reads CAFLSSYEQYF.